The present T cell receptor beta chain was sequenced within a study of blood T cells in healthy people across ages. Through a sample-barcoded 5' primer and a J-beta primer mix, a second PCR was run for roughly 6 to 12 cycles. TCRdb used MiXCR to reprocess the 5' RACE reads, holding one entry per CDR3 protein. The sample gives 1,800,000 or so distinct CDR3 sequences, 39% of which show up once; about 21% is in the top ten. The clonotype comes from a human donor in good health. Material for sequencing was blood.

Here the CDR3 reads CASSPGLATWETQYF. The CDR3 DNA reads as TGCGCCAGCAGCCCGGGACTAGCGACTTGGGAGACCCAGTACTTC. This rearrangement joins TRBV5-1 to TRBJ2-5; 10 nucleotides agree with TRBD2. Germline V gene sequence: CDR1 SGHRS, CDR2 YFSETQ. The CDR3 length is 15 residues. Germline trimming cut 4 bases from V and 5 bases from J; bases unmatched to any gene: 8.